Here is one TCR beta chain with its context. These data originate in a study of blood T cell repertoires in COVID-19. Profiling relied on immunoSEQ multiplex PCR, and the TCRdb table lists in-frame clones only, not all of them. The data show about 23,000 clones, over 75% seen once. Germline V gene lookup returns CDR1 KGHSH and CDR2 LQKENI. V dropped 2 bases and J dropped 4; count of bases not matched to a gene: 1. This CDR3 region has 14 residues. Specimen: peripheral blood. This TCR was recovered from a woman older than 75 with acute or convalescent COVID-19. J is TRBJ1-3 and V is TRBV18, with 8 bases aligning to TRBD1. The CDR3 reads CASSPWDRGNTIYF. The CDR3 DNA is TGTGCCAGCTCACCATGGGACAGGGGAAACACCATATATTTT.